This T cell receptor beta chain came from a study of persistence of HIV-infected CD4 T cells (dated by TCRdb to between 2020 and 2021). In terms of the full investigation: The study isolated CMV- and HIV-1 Gag-responding CD4+ T cells from ART-treated individuals to examine antigen-driven clonal expansion of HIV-1-infected cells. Participants had been on suppressive ART for a median of around 8 years. Peripheral blood samples of up to about 200 mL were obtained at multiple time points, with the exception of two participants, for whom leukapheresis was performed at a single time point. The clonality of all cells in each sorted population was assessed by TCRbeta sequencing, whereas the clonality of infected cells was assessed by proviral sequencing. For the TCR cluster analysis across participants, about 8 participants were included for CMV and over 5 participants for Gag.

This sample's treatment or condition label indicates: suppressive antiretroviral therapy. Lysates of CMV-infected fibroblasts were used at about 11 ug/mL for cell stimulation. Nonresponding CD40L-negative CD69-negative CD45RO-high memory CD4+ T cells were sorted as memory populations depleted of antigen-responding cells. HIV-1-infected adults in whom suppressive ART had been started during chronic infection were enrolled as participants. Plasma HIV-1 RNA had been undetectable (below 50 copies/mL) in participants for at least 4 years. To be included, a participant needed positive CMV serology and a CD4+ T cell count above 400 cells/uL. Before stimulation, PBMCs were isolated using density centrifugation and then depleted of CD8+ T cells. For more than 15 hours, the CD8-depleted PBMCs were stimulated with anti-CD28/CD49d costimulation, a CD40-blocking antibody, and enfuvirtide to prevent new infections. Cell sorting was done on a Beckman Coulter MoFlo Legacy or XDP sorter, and dead cells were excluded with propidium iodide. Genomic DNA was extracted using the QIAamp DNA Mini Kit for samples with more than one million cells and using the Quick-DNA Microprep Kit for all other samples.

In the case of this clone: What this receptor recognizes is not known. Per-base qualities were not stored, and no clone one base away is much larger.

Inclusive of the bounding cysteine and phenylalanine, the CDR3 is 17 residues long. Left in the record is the CDR3 DNA by itself, 51 bases read in frame from the first base. Via the germline V gene (reference sequence), CDR1 is SGHKS and CDR2 YYEKEE. Trimming removed 4 bases from V and 0 bases from J, leaving 19 bases between the germline ends. The immunoSEQ hsTCRB assay version 4 in survey mode was used to sequence TCRbeta repertoires from genomic DNA. Genomic DNA was diluted to 10 ng/uL, using up to 1 ug per sample for TCRbeta sequencing. The original pipeline was this. Analysis of the TCRbeta data was done in ImmunoSeq Analyzer 3.0, and diversity was computed on productive nucleotide rearrangements. Using the Immunarch R package, lower-bound TCR diversity was estimated with the improved Chao index and clonality was estimated with the Gini coefficient. Nucleotide rearrangements that differed but encoded the same CDR3beta amino acid sequence were counted as separate clonotypes. Differential abundance analysis identified TCRbeta sequences significantly enriched in antigen-responding cells relative to anti-CD3/anti-CD28-activated cells. GLIPH2 clustered TCRs by predicted peptide-MHC specificity, both within individual participants and across merged participant data sets. The immuneACCESS repertoire file appears here via TCRdb, limited to in-frame rearrangements. These files lack a portion of the clones; in checked studies, under half of the deficit traces to unresolved V genes, and the cause of the others is not known. Clone size and V and J calls were adopted from that table, with D and trimming inferred from the DNA. Recorded for this sample are fewer than 40,000 clones; 82% of them occurred a single time. The top ten constitute under 8% of the sample.

Study-wide conclusions, independent of this receptor: TCR oligoclonality correlated with proviral oligoclonality within the same sorted populations. Only a small number of individuals took part in the study, and the range of antigens tested was limited. Degenerate expanded CDR3beta sequences were enriched in antigen-responding cells, suggesting convergent selection of CD4+ responses to CMV and Gag. Significantly lower TCRbeta richness was observed in CMV- and Gag-responding cells than in anti-CD3/anti-CD28-responding cells, and higher oligoclonality was observed in CMV-responding cells than in CD3/CD28-stimulated and Gag-responding cells. Because the TCR analyses were done in bulk, restricting them to just the rare CMV-responding cells that actually carried HIV-1 proviruses was not possible.

Recombination joined TRBV5-5 with TRBJ1-2, and perhaps TRBD1 as D gene, on 6 matching bases. The sequencing used CD4+ T cells sorted from PBMCs after roughly 18-hour stimulation, collected from a patient who received antiretroviral therapy. The sample's cell subset or site label, decoded: CD40L-CD69- CD45RO-high memory CD4 T cells not responding to CMV lysate. The source of this sequence is an adult woman with HIV who was CMV-seropositive. The nucleotide sequence is given as TGTGCCAGCAGCGCCCTAGGACAGCTGATAACTAACTATGGCTACACCTTC. This gives the protein CASSALGQLITNYGYTF.